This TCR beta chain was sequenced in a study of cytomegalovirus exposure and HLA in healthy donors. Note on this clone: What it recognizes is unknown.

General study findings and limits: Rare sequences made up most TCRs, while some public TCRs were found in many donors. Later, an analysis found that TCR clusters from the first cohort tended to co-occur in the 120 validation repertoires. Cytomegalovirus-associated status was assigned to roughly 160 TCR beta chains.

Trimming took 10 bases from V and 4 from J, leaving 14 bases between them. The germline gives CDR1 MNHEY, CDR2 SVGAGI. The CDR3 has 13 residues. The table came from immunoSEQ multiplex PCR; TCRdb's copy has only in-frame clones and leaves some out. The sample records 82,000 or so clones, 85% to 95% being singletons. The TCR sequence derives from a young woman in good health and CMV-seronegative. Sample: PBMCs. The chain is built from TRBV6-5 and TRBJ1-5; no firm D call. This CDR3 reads CATQPSLNQPQHF. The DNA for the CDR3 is TGTGCCACCCAACCTAGCCTAAATCAGCCCCAGCATTTT.